The entry below describes one T cell receptor beta chain. Antigen specificity is unknown. cDNA synthesis used the whole RNA isolate, giving expressed TCRB sequences. Sequencing used immunoSEQ multiplex PCR; TCRdb keeps in-frame clones, though not all of them. The table includes about 150,000 clones, roughly 8% detected once. The sample originates from a study of beta chain features in type 1 diabetes. Turning to the study itself: Similarity in age, gender and cell yields was seen between patients and healthy donors.

Whole-study findings and limits: Shorter TCRB CDR3s, moderately but significantly so, were found in Type 1 diabetes patients in all four CD4+ subsets.

Markers CD45RO/CCR7/CD25/CD127/CD95/CD27 served to sort CD4+ naive, central memory, regulatory and stem cell-like memory cells. The TCR comes from a young man in good health. The sequencing sample was made of central memory CD4+ T cells from blood.

CDR3 region: CASTEGEGNTIYF. The CDR3, as DNA: TGTGCCAGCACCGAGGGGGAAGGAAACACCATATATTTT. The J gene is TRBJ1-3, the V gene TRBV5-6; possible D gene TRBD1, 6 bases. The germline V and J ends were trimmed by 6 bases and 4 bases, with 11 bases remaining between them. Germline CDR1 reads SGHDT; CDR2 reads YYEEEE. This CDR3 has 13 residues.